This TCR beta chain is drawn from a study of CD8+ T cells in alopecia areata. Study information: Tofacitinib therapy took 6 to 18 months; 6 months off drug came after. Study observations and caveats: Among the cells sequenced in scalp samples are also the resident alphabeta T cells of normal skin.

Details on this clone: Its target is not known.

It was cDNA, reverse transcribed from extracted RNA, that served as the sequencing template. Assay: immunoSEQ multiplex PCR; the TCRdb copy retains only in-frame clones and omits some. This sample has roughly 120,000 clones, with about 61% found just once. The treatment: oral pan-JAK inhibitor, 5-10 mg twice daily. Lesional scalp punch biopsies and peripheral blood came from alopecia areata patients. PBMCs were stained for CD3, CD4 and CD8, and CD4+ and CD8+ T cells were sorted. The V gene end was trimmed by 5 bases and the J gene end by 8 bases; junction bases not matched to a gene: 11. Germline CDR1 is ENHRY and CDR2 is SYGVKD. This CDR3 is 15 amino acids long.

The TCR originated in a human donor with alopecia areata. J is TRBJ2-1 and V is TRBV10-3; TRBD2 aligns across 8 bases. The source was CD8+ T cells sorted from blood, collected at week 4, from a patient treated with tofacitinib. CDR3 in DNA: TGTGCCATCAGTCGCGCGGGGGGCCACGCCGATGAGCAGTTCTTC. As protein: CAISRAGGHADEQFF.